This T cell receptor (beta chain) emerged from a study of cytotoxic CD8 clonotypes in ibrutinib-treated CLL. Study-wide context: There were roughly twelve relapsed/refractory patients and around 15 treatment-naive patients, and approximately 17 were IGHV unmutated. Mean per-sample yields comprised 255,043 productive templates and 94,082 productive rearrangements.

Points from the study as a whole: Sustained-remission and progressing patients were not sampled at matched times. The study found clonality rose at ibrutinib response, then fell toward baseline at progression.

Libraries were prepared by immunoSEQ multiplex PCR; TCRdb keeps only in-frame clonotypes and omits some of them. The table includes around 310,000 clones, 70% to 80% detected once. About this clone itself: What it binds is unknown.

The length of the CDR3 is 15 residues. Trimming left V 6 bases short and J 8 bases short, with 22 bases between. Germline values: CDR1 LNHDA, CDR2 SQIVND (reference sequence). The sample consisted of PBMCs, taken before ibrutinib treatment. This clonotype was obtained from a human donor with chronic lymphocytic leukemia. This chain links TRBV19 with TRBJ1-2; TRBD1 is a possible D gene (6 bases). CDR3 residues: CASSNNDRMSGGYTF. The CDR3 DNA sequence: TGTGCCAGTAGCAATAACGACAGGATGAGTGGAGGCTACACCTTC. The full variable domain, rest sourced from reference TRBV19 and TRBJ1-2, is DGGITQSPKYLFRKEGQNVTLSCEQNLNHDAMYWYRQDPGQGLRLIYYSQIVNDFQKGDIAEGYSVSREKKESFPLTVTSAQKNPTAFYLCASSNNDRMSGGYTFGSGTRLTVV.